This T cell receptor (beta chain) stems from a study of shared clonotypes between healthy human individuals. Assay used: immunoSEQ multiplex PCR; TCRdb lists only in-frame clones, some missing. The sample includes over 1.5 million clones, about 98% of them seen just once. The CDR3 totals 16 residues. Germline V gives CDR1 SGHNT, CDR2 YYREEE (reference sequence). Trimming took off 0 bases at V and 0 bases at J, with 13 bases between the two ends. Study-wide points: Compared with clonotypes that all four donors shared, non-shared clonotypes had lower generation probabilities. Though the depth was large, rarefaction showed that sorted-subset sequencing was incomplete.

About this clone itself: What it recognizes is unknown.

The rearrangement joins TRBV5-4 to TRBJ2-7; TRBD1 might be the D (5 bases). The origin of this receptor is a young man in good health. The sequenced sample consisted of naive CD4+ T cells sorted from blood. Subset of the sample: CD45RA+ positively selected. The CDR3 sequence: CASSLVIGRASYEQYF. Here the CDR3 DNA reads TGTGCCAGCAGCTTGGTGATAGGCAGGGCCTCCTACGAGCAGTACTTC.